The 8 T cell receptor beta chains given below trace back to one sample, sequenced in a study of OX40 agonist ivuxolimab in advanced cancers. Assay: immunoSEQ multiplex PCR; the TCRdb copy retains only in-frame clones and omits some. Here the sample spans about 80,000 clones, roughly 87% being singletons. Here the sequenced sample was CD4+ or CD8+ T cells sorted from blood, taken in a trial of the OX40 agonist ivuxolimab. Every receptor here comes from an adult with an advanced solid tumor such as melanoma, head and neck, liver or kidney cancer.

This clone has a single count. The rearrangement links TRBV30 to TRBJ2-6; 7 bases fit TRBD1. The junction had 12 bases not matched to a gene; V was cut back by 8 bases and J by 14 bases. This CDR3 contains 12 residues. Per the germline V gene, CDR1 is GTSNPN and CDR2 is SVGIG (reference sequence). CDR3 coding DNA: TGTGCCGGAAACAACAGGGGCCCGCTCCTGACTTTC. Protein sequence: CAGNNRGPLLTF.

The chain links TRBV19 to TRBJ1-5, with 8 bases aligning to TRBD1. The trim removed 4 bases at V and 3 bases at J, leaving 8 bases unmatched. The CDR3 has 16 residues. The germline V gene has CDR1 LNHDA and CDR2 SQIVND (reference sequence). CDR3 loop: CASSTLLQGVNQPQHF. The CDR3 DNA is TGTGCCAGTAGTACCTTGTTACAGGGGGTCAATCAGCCCCAGCATTTT.

This clone has a single count. This chain links TRBV5-4 with TRBJ2-5; TRBD2 aligns across 10 bases. Per germline, CDR1 SGHNT and CDR2 YYREEE (reference sequence). V was clipped by 0 bases and J by 3 bases; unmatched bases: 5. This CDR3 region has 16 residues. DNA of the CDR3: TGTGCCAGCAGCTTGGAAGTAGCGGGAGGAAAAGAGACCCAGTACTTC. Protein: CASSLEVAGGKETQYF.

V and J are TRBV7-2 and TRBJ2-3; TRBD2 is a possible D gene (6 bases). V was shortened by 1 base and J by 3 bases, with 11 bases between the two germline ends. The length of the CDR3 is 15 residues. Germline assignment: CDR1 SGHTA and CDR2 FQGNSA. CDR3 amino acids: CASSLGGERTDTQYF. The CDR3 DNA sequence: TGTGCCAGCAGCTTAGGCGGGGAAAGGACAGATACGCAGTATTTT.

Only a few counts were recorded for this clone. The V and J genes are TRBV29-1 and TRBJ1-1; a weak D match, TRBD1 (6 bases). Germline CDR1 is SQVTM and CDR2 is ANQGSEA. The length of the CDR3 is 11 residues. V shed 4 bases and J shed 11 bases, with 14 bases lying between them. CDR3 sequence reads: CSVGEGHMAFF. The CDR3 DNA is TGCAGCGTTGGTGAGGGACACATGGCTTTCTTT.

V gene TRBV5-4 combines with J gene TRBJ2-4, with D possibly TRBD1 on 5 matching bases. Between the trimmed V and J ends, which lost 2 bases and 1 base, there was a span of 7 bases. Germline V gene sequence: CDR1 SGHNT, CDR2 YYREEE (reference sequence). This CDR3 region has 14 residues. The CDR3 here is CASSFPGAKNIQYF. The CDR3 DNA follows: TGTGCCAGCAGCTTCCCAGGGGCCAAAAACATTCAGTACTTC. The whole variable domain, filled in from reference TRBV5-4 and TRBJ2-4, reads ETGVTQSPTHLIKTRGQQVTLRCSSQSGHNTVSWYQQALGQGPQFIFQYYREEENGRGNFPPRFSGLQFPNYSSELNVNALELDDSALYLCASSFPGAKNIQYFGAGTRLSVL.

The chain joins TRBV5-4 to TRBJ2-7, with TRBD2 as a possible D gene (5 bases). Germline V lookup: CDR1 SGHNT, CDR2 YYREEE (reference sequence). Trimming cost V 0 bases and J 6 bases, with 10 bases left between them. CDR3 length: 13 residues. Here the CDR3 reads CASSLVEVGEQYF. CDR3 sequence (DNA): TGTGCCAGCAGCTTGGTGGAGGTTGGCGAGCAGTACTTC.

This rearrangement joins TRBV28 to TRBJ1-2; D gene uncertain. V lost 7 bases to trimming and J lost 5 bases, with 5 bases between them. CDR3 length: 10 amino acids. Per the germline V gene, CDR1 is MDHEN and CDR2 is SYDVKM. The DNA for the CDR3 is TGTGCCAGCAAAGGTTATGGCTACACCTTC. Its protein product is CASKGYGYTF.